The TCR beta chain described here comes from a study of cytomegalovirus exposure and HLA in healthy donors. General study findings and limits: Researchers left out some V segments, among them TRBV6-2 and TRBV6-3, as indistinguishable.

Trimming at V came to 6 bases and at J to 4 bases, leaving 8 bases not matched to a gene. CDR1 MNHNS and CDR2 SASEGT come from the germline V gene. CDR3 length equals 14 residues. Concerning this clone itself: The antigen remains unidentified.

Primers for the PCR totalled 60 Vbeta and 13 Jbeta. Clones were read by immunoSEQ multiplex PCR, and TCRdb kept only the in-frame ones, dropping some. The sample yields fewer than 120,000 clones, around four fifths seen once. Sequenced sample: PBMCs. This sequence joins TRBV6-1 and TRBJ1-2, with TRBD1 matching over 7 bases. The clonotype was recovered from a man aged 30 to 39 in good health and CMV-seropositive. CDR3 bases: TGTGCCAGCAGACAGGGGTCCACGGGCTATGGCTACACCTTC. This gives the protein CASRQGSTGYGYTF.